Following are 13 T cell receptor beta chains from one sample sequenced in a study of blood T cell repertoires in COVID-19. Sequencing was performed with immunoSEQ multiplex PCR; in TCRdb, only in-frame clones are kept and a portion is missing. Of fewer than 350,000 clones listed, around 86% are singletons. Source material: peripheral blood. These receptors all come from a woman aged 25 to 39 who had recovered from COVID-19.

The CDR3 sequence: CASSRGRSETQYF. The CDR3 region has the DNA TGTGCCAGTAGCAGGGGCCGTTCGGAGACCCAGTACTTC. The chain employs TRBV19 and TRBJ2-5, with a weak D call TRBD1 (6 bases). This CDR3 contains 13 residues. Trimming left V 6 bases short and J 5 bases short, with 13 bases between. Germline V gene sequence: CDR1 LNHDA, CDR2 SQIVND (reference sequence).

This clone was observed a single time. The chain joins TRBV6-2 or TRBV6-3 to TRBJ2-1, with 8 bases aligning to TRBD2. From germline, CDR1 is MNHEY and CDR2 SVGEGT. The CDR3 loop spans 12 amino acids. Germline trimming cut 2 bases from V and 13 bases from J; bases unmatched to any gene: 4. For the CDR3, the DNA is TGTGCCAGCAGTTACCTAACTAGCGGACAGTTCTTC. Translating it yields CASSYLTSGQFF.

This chain links TRBV15 with TRBJ2-1; 8 bases are a match to TRBD2. CDR3 size: 15 residues. Germline V CDR1 and CDR2: LNHNV, YYDKDF (reference sequence). V was pared by 0 bases and J by 13 bases, with 11 bases of the junction left unmatched. The CDR3 sequence: CATSRERLAGGAQFF. The DNA of the CDR3 is TGTGCCACCAGCAGAGAAAGGCTAGCGGGCGGTGCTCAGTTCTTC.

This chain joins TRBV6-5 and TRBJ2-7; 7 bases align to TRBD1. The V gene end was trimmed by 4 bases and the J gene end by 1 base; junction bases not matched to a gene: 10. CDR1 is MNHEY and CDR2 is SVGAGI in the germline V gene. The CDR3 is 16 residues long. For the CDR3, the DNA is TGTGCCAGCAGTTCGCCGGGACAGAGCTTATCCTACGAGCAGTACTTC. Translating it yields CASSSPGQSLSYEQYF.

V is TRBV5-4 and J is TRBJ2-1; D is possibly TRBD1 (6 bases). Germline CDR1 reads SGHNT; CDR2 reads YYREEE (reference sequence). V lost 4 bases and J 8 bases, leaving 16 bases between the germline ends. The CDR3 has 14 residues. The CDR3 sequence: CASSTGQSVDEQFF. The CDR3 DNA follows: TGTGCCAGCAGCACGGGACAATCCGTGGATGAGCAGTTCTTC.

This rearrangement joins TRBV3-1 (or the pseudogene TRBV3-2) to TRBJ2-2; the match to TRBD1 covers 7 bases. From germline, CDR1 is LGHDT and CDR2 YNNKEL (reference sequence). There are 17 residues in the CDR3. Trimming removed 5 bases from V and 0 bases from J; junction bases left unmatched: 9. CDR3 nucleotides: TGTGCCAGCAGCTCAACACCCGGACAGGCGAACACCGGGGAGCTGTTTTTT. As protein: CASSSTPGQANTGELFF.

The chain has TRBV9 and TRBJ2-2; 10 bases align to TRBD2. From germline, CDR1 is SGDLS and CDR2 YYNGEE. This CDR3 is 18 amino acids long. After removal of 4 bases from V and 5 bases from J, the junction contained 14 bases not matched to a gene. CDR3 amino acids: CASSSNPLAGDRTGELFF. The CDR3 region has the DNA TGTGCCAGCAGCTCCAACCCCCTAGCGGGGGACAGAACCGGGGAGCTGTTTTTT.

The rearrangement joins TRBV5-4 to TRBJ2-3; no definite D call. Germline CDR1 SGHNT, CDR2 YYREEE (reference sequence). With 4 bases removed from V and 2 bases from J, the gap between germline ends came to 14 bases. CDR3 length: 15 amino acids. CDR3 sequence (DNA): TGTGCCAGCAGCACGAGGATGTCAGACACAGATACGCAGTATTTT. Its protein is CASSTRMSDTDTQYF.

This clone is a singleton in its sample. This chain links TRBV28 with TRBJ2-1; D perhaps matches TRBD2 (6 bases). Trimming left V 6 bases short and J 10 bases short, with 7 bases between. The CDR3 has 10 residues. Germline loops: CDR1 MDHEN, CDR2 SYDVKM. CDR3: CASSLAEQFF. CDR3 bases: TGTGCCAGCAGCCTAGCGGAGCAGTTCTTC.

The V gene is TRBV29-1, the J gene TRBJ2-1, with 12 bases matching TRBD2. This CDR3 has 16 residues. The V gene's germline CDR1 is SQVTM and CDR2 ANQGSEA. V dropped 2 bases and J dropped 4; count of bases not matched to a gene: 6. The CDR3: CSVEWWTSGVYNEQFF. DNA for the CDR3: TGCAGCGTTGAATGGTGGACTAGCGGGGTGTACAATGAGCAGTTCTTC.

This chain links TRBV12-3 or TRBV12-4 with TRBJ1-5; perhaps TRBD1 as D (6 bases). V gave up 2 bases and J gave up 7 bases, with 9 bases separating them. This CDR3 has 13 residues. CDR3 protein: CASSLSGEQPQHF. CDR3 DNA: TGTGCCAGCAGTTTATCAGGGGAACAGCCCCAGCATTTT.

V usage is TRBV7-8 and J usage is TRBJ1-1; 10 bases map to TRBD1. This CDR3 has 14 residues. V gave up 8 bases and J gave up 6 bases; unmatched junction bases: 9. CDR1 and CDR2 (germline): SGHVS, FQNEAQ. This CDR3 is CASRPGQGYAEAFF. DNA for the CDR3: TGTGCCAGCCGACCGGGACAGGGGTACGCTGAAGCTTTCTTT.

This clone was detected only once. The V gene is TRBV5-1, the J gene TRBJ2-5, with a possible D match to TRBD1 (5 bases). The germline V and J ends were trimmed by 0 bases and 5 bases, with 11 bases remaining between them. The CDR3 runs 14 residues. Germline V gene data show CDR1 as SGHRS and CDR2 as YFSETQ. The CDR3 region has the DNA TGCGCCAGCAGCTTGGACAGGTCCGAGGAGACCCAGTACTTC. Its protein is CASSLDRSEETQYF.